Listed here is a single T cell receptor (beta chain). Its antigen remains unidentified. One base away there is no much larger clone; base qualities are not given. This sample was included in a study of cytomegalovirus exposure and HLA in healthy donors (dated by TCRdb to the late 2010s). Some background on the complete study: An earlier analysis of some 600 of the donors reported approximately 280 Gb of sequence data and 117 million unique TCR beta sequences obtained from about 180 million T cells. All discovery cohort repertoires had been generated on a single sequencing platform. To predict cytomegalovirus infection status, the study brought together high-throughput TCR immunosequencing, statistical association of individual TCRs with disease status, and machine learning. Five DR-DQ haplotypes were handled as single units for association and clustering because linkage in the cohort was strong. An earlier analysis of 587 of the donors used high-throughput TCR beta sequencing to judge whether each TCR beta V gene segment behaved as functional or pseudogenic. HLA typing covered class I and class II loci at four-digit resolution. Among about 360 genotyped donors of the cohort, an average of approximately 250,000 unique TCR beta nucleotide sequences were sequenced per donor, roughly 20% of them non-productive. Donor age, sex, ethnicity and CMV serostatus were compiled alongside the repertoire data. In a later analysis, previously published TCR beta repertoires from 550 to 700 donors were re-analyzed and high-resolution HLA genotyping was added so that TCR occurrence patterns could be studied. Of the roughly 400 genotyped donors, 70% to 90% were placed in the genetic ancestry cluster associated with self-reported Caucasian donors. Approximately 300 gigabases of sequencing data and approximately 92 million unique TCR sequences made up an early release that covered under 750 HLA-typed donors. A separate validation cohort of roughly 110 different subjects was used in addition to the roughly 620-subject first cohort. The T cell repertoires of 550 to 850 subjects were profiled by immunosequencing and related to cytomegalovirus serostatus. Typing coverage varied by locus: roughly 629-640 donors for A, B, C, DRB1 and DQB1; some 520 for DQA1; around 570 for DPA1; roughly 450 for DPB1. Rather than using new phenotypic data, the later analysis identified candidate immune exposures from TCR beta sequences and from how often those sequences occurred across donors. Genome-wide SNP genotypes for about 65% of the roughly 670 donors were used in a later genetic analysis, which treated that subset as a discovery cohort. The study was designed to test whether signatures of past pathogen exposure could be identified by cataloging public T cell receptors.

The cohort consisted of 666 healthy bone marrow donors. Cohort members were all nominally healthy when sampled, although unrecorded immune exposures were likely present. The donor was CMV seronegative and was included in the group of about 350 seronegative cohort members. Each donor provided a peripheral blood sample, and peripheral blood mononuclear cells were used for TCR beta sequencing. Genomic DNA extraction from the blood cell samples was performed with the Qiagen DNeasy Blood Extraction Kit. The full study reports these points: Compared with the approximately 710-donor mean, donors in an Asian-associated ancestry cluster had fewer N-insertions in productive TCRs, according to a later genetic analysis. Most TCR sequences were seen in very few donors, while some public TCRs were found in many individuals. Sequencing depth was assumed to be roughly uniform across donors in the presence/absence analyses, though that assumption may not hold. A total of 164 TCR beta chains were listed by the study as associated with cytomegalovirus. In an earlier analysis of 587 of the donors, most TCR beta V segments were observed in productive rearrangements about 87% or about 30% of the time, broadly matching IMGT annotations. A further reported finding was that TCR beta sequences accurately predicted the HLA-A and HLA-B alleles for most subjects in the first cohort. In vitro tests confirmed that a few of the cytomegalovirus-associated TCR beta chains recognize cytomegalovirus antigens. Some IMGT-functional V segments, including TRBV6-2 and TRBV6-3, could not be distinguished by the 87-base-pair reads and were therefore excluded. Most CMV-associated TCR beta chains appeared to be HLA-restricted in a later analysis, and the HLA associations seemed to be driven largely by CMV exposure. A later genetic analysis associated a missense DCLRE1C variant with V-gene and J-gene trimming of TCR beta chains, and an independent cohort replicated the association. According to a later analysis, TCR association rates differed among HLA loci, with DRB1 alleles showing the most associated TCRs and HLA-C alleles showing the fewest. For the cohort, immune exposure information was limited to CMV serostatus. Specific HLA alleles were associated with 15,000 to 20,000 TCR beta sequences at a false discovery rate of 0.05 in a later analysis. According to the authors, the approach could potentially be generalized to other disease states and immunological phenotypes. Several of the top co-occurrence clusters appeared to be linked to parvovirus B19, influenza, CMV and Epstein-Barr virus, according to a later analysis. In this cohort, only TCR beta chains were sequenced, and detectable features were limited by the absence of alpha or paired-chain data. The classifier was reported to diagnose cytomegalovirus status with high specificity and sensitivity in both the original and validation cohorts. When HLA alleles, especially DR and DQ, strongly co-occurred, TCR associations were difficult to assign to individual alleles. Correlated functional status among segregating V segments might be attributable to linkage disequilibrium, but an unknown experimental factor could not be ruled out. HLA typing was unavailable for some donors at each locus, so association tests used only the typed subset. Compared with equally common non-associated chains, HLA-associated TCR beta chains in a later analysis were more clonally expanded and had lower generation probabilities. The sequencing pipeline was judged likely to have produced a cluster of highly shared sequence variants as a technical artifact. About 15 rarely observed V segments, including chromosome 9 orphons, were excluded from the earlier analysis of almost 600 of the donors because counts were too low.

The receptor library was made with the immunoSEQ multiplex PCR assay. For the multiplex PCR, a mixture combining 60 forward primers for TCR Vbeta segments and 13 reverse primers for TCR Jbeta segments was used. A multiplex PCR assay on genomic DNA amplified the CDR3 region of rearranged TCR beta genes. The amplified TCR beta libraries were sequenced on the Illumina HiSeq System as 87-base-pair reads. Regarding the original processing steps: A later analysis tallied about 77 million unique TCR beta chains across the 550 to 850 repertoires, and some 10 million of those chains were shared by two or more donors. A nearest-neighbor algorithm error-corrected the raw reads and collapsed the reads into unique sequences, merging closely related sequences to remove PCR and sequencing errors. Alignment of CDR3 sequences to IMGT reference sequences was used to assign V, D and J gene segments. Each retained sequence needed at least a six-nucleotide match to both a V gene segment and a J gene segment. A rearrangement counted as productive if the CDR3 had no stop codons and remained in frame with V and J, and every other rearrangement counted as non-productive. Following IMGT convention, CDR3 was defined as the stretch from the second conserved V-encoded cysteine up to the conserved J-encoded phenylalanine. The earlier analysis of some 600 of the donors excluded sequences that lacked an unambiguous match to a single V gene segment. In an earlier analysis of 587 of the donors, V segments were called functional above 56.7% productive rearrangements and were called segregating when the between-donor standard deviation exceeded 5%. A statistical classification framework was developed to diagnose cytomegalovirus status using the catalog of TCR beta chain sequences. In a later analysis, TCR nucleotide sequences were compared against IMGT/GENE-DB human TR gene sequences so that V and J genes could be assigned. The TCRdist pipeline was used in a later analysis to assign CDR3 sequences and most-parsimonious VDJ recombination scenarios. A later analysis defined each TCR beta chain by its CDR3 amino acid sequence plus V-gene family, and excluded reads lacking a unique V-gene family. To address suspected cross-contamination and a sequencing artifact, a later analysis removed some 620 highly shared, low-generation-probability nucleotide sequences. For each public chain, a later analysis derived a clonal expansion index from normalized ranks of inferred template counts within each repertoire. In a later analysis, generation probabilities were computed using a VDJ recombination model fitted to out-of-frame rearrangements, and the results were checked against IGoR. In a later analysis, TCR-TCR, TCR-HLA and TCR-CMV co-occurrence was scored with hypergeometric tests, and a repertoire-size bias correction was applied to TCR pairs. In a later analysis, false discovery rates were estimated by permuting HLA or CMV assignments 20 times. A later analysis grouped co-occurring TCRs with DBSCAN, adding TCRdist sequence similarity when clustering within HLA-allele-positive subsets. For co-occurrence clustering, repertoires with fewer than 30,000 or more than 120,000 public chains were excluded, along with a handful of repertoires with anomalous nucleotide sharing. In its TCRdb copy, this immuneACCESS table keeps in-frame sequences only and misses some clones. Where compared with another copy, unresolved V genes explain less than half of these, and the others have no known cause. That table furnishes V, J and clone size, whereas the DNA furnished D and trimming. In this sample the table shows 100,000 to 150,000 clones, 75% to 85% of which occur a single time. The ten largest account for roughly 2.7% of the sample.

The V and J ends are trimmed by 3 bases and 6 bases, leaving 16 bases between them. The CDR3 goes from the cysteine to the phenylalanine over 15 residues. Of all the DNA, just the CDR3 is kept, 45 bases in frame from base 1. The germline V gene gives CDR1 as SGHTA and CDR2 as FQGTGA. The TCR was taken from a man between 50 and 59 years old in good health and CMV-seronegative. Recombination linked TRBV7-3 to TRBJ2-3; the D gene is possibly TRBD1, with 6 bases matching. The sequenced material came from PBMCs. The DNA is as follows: TGTGCCAGCAGCTTGGCAGCAGGGGCCCCCGATACGCAGTATTTT. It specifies CASSLAAGAPDTQYF. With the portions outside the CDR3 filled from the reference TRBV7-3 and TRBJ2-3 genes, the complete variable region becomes GAGVSQTPSNKVTEKGKYVELRCDPISGHTALYWYRQSLGQGPEFLIYFQGTGAADDSGLPNDRFFAVRPEGSVSTLKIQRTERGDSAVYLCASSLAAGAPDTQYFGPGTRLTVL.